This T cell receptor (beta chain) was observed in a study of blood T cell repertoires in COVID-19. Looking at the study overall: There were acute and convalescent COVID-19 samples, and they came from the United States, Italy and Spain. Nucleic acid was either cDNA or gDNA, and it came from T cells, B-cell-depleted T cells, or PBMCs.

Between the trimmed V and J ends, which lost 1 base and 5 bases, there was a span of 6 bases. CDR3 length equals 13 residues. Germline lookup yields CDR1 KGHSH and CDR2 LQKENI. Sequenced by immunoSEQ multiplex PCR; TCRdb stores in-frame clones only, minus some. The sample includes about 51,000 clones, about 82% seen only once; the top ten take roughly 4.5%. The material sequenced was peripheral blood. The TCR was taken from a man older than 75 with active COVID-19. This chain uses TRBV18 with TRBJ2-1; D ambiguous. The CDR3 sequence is CASSPRLNNEQFF. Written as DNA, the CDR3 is TGTGCCAGCTCACCACGACTTAACAATGAGCAGTTCTTC. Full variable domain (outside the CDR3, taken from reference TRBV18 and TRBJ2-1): NAGVMQNPRHLVRRRGQEARLRCSPMKGHSHVYWYRQLPEEGLKFMVYLQKENIIDESGMPKERFSAEFPKEGPSILRIQQVVRGDSAAYFCASSPRLNNEQFFGPGTRLTVL.